This entry lists 20 T cell receptor beta chains sequenced from one sample in a study of cytomegalovirus exposure and HLA in healthy donors. The PCR contained 60 Vbeta and 13 Jbeta primers. Sequencing used immunoSEQ multiplex PCR; TCRdb keeps in-frame clones, though not all of them. The table lists about 190,000 clones, about 81% of them singletons. The source material was PBMCs. The receptors were gathered from a man aged 25 to 45 in good health and CMV-seropositive.

The chain couples TRBV19 to TRBJ2-5; 11 bases are a match to TRBD2. The J call may be faulty, since TRBJ2-7 better matches the DNA end. Germline V gene lookup returns CDR1 LNHDA and CDR2 SQIVND (reference sequence). The CDR3 is 13 residues long. Written as DNA, the CDR3 is TGTGCCAGTAGTACGGGACTAGCGGCCGAGCAGTACTTC. Its translation is CASSTGLAAEQYF.

The chain couples TRBV15 to TRBJ1-1, with a possible D match to TRBD1 (5 bases). V was cut by 5 bases and J by 1 base, with 14 bases left in between. The CDR3 is 15 residues long. CDR1 is LNHNV and CDR2 is YYDKDF in the germline V gene (reference sequence). The CDR3 nucleotides read TGTGCCACCAGCCCGGGGGAGTTCGGGAACACTGAAGCTTTCTTT. It specifies CATSPGEFGNTEAFF. Together with reference TRBV15 and TRBJ1-1, the CDR3 gives the full variable domain: DAMVIQNPRYQVTQFGKPVTLSCSQTLNHNVMYWYQQKSSQAPKLLFHYYDKDFNNEADTPDNFQSRRPNTSFCFLDIRSPGLGDTAMYLCATSPGEFGNTEAFFGQGTRLTVV.

There are a few counts of this clone. The chain couples TRBV9 to TRBJ2-7; 9 bases agree with TRBD1. The CDR3 runs to 16 residues. The germline CDR1 and CDR2 sequences are SGDLS and YYNGEE. The J segment lost 6 bases and the V segment lost 7 bases, leaving 17 bases of the junction unmatched. The DNA of the CDR3 is TGTGCCAGCTCCCGCTGGGTCGGACAGGGGATGGGCGAGCAGTACTTC. Protein: CASSRWVGQGMGEQYF. Full variable domain (remainder filled in from reference TRBV9 and TRBJ2-7): DSGVTQTPKHLITATGQRVTLRCSPRSGDLSVYWYQQSLDQGLQFLIQYYNGEERAKGNILERFSAQQFPDLHSELNLSSLELGDSALYFCASSRWVGQGMGEQYFGPGTRLTVT.

This clone has only one observation. This rearrangement joins TRBV6-1 to TRBJ2-7; D might be TRBD2 (6 bases). CDR1 and CDR2 (germline): MNHNS, SASEGT. Trimming pared 2 bases from V and 7 bases from J, leaving 21 bases between. The CDR3 runs to 16 residues. The CDR3 here is CASSERRERGGGEQYF. The DNA for the CDR3 is TGTGCCAGCAGTGAACGAAGGGAGAGGGGAGGAGGGGAGCAGTACTTC.

Regarding this clone: One end of the junction varies from germline; a read error may be responsible. This chain joins TRBV7-7 and TRBJ2-3; D remains unclear. The V gene's germline CDR1 is SSHAT and CDR2 FNYEAQ (reference sequence). The CDR3 length is 12 residues. In nucleotides, the CDR3 is TGTGCTAGCAGCCCTCGCACAGATACGCAGTATTTT. Protein: CASSPRTDTQYF.

V usage is TRBV25-1 and J usage is TRBJ1-4; D is undetermined. Trimming stripped 4 bases from V and 5 bases from J, with 8 bases between. The CDR3 covers 13 residues. CDR1 is MGHDK, CDR2 SYGVNS, per germline. CDR3 protein: CASSVEVNEKLFF. The CDR3, as DNA: TGTGCCAGCAGTGTGGAGGTGAATGAAAAACTGTTTTTT.

The rearrangement uses TRBV7-2 and TRBJ2-7, with TRBD1 matching 8 bases. V was pared by 6 bases and J by 4 bases, with 8 bases of the junction left unmatched. This CDR3 has 14 residues. Germline lookup yields CDR1 SGHTA and CDR2 FQGNSA. The CDR3 nucleotides read TGTGCCAGCAGAAAACAGGGGGGTACTTACGAGCAGTACTTC. It yields the protein CASRKQGGTYEQYF. The full variable domain, its missing parts supplied by reference TRBV7-2 and TRBJ2-7, is GAGVSQSPSNKVTEKGKDVELRCDPISGHTALYWYRQSLGQGLEFLIYFQGNSAPDKSGLPSDRFSAERTGGSVSTLTIQRTQQEDSAVYLCASRKQGGTYEQYFGPGTRLTVT.

The rearrangement links TRBV30 to TRBJ1-4, with 7 bases matching TRBD1. This CDR3 is 17 amino acids long. The V gene end was trimmed by 0 bases and the J gene end by 4 bases; junction bases not matched to a gene: 11. CDR1 is GTSNPN and CDR2 is SVGIG in the germline V gene (reference sequence). CDR3 bases: TGTGCCTGGAGTGTGCCCAGCTGGGGACAGATTAATGAAAAACTGTTTTTT. Translating it yields CAWSVPSWGQINEKLFF.

V usage is TRBV4-2 and J usage is TRBJ2-7; TRBD1 aligns across 11 bases. The CDR3 totals 15 residues. Germline V gene lookup returns CDR1 LGHNA and CDR2 YNFKEQ. Trimming at V came to 1 base and at J to 6 bases, leaving 5 bases not matched to a gene. CDR3 nucleotides: TGTGCCAGCAGCCAAGTTACCGGACAGGGGGCCGAGCAGTACTTC. Its translation is CASSQVTGQGAEQYF.

V and J are TRBV10-3 and TRBJ1-1; no reliable D call. CDR1 is ENHRY and CDR2 is SYGVKD in the germline V gene. There are 13 residues in the CDR3. Trimming pared 11 bases from V and 2 bases from J, leaving 15 bases between. The CDR3 loop reads CAVAGSPNTEAFF. Here the CDR3 DNA reads TGTGCCGTAGCCGGGAGTCCTAACACTGAAGCTTTCTTT.

The CDR3 DNA is TGCGCCAGCAGCCAAGATCAAGACACTTGGCTGTTTTTT. Protein product: CASSQDQDTWLFF. The chain is built from TRBV4-3 and TRBJ2-2; D uncertain. The V and J ends lost 0 bases and 13 bases respectively, with 12 bases between them. There are 13 residues in the CDR3. CDR1 is LGHNA, CDR2 YSLEER, per germline.

CDR3 protein: CASSKRPGRHEKLFF. CDR3 nucleotide sequence: TGTGCCAGCAGCAAACGGCCAGGGCGGCATGAAAAACTGTTTTTT. This chain joins TRBV21-1 and TRBJ1-4; the tabulated D call, TRBD1, remains unverified against the DNA. TRBV21-1 has pseudogene status. The CDR3 contains 15 residues.

This clone appeared a few times. The chain carries TRBV5-1 and TRBJ1-6; D gene uncertain. CDR3 length equals 15 residues. The ends were cut back, 2 bases at V and 7 bases at J, with 13 bases in the middle. CDR1 and CDR2 from the germline V gene are SGHRS and YFSETQ. As DNA, the CDR3 is TGCGCCAGCAGCTTCGAGGGCTCGAGGAATTCACCCCTCCACTTT. Protein product: CASSFEGSRNSPLHF.

The chain joins TRBV2 to TRBJ1-5; the match to TRBD1 covers 7 bases. The CDR3 totals 15 residues. CDR1 SNHLY and CDR2 FYNNEI come from the germline V gene. Unmatched junction bases numbered 5, after V lost 5 bases and J lost 1 base. The CDR3 sequence is CASSWKGASNQPQHF. The DNA for the CDR3 is TGTGCCAGCAGTTGGAAGGGGGCGAGCAATCAGCCCCAGCATTTT.

This clone came up a few times. The same CDR3 arises from other DNA sequences in this sample as well. The chain employs TRBV5-4 and TRBJ2-7; the match to TRBD2 covers 9 bases. J gave up 1 base and V 3 bases, and 2 bases lay outside the gene matches. CDR3 size: 14 residues. Germline V gene lookup returns CDR1 SGHNT and CDR2 YYREEE (reference sequence). CDR3 bases: TGTGCCAGCAGCTCGACTAGCGGATCCTACGAGCAGTACTTC. This encodes CASSSTSGSYEQYF.

The chain couples TRBV4-1 to TRBJ2-3; no firm D call. Trimming took 2 bases from V and 7 from J, leaving 7 bases between them. The CDR3 length is 12 residues. The germline gives CDR1 MGHRA, CDR2 YSYEKL. The CDR3 DNA reads as TGCGCCAGCAGCCAAACTTACTATACGCAGTATTTT. It encodes CASSQTYYTQYF.

This clone was seen only a few times. This chain connects TRBV7-2 to TRBJ2-7; 9 nucleotides line up with TRBD1. V dropped 8 bases and J dropped 5; count of bases not matched to a gene: 7. Germline V CDR1 and CDR2: SGHTA, FQGNSA. This CDR3 is built from 13 residues. The DNA of the CDR3 is TGTGCCAGCGGGGACAGGGTCGCCCACGAGCAGTACTTC. It encodes CASGDRVAHEQYF.

The chain employs TRBV6-5 and TRBJ2-2; D is unresolved. Germline assignment: CDR1 MNHEY and CDR2 SVGAGI. V lost 0 bases and J 1 base, leaving 6 bases between the germline ends. This CDR3 contains 15 residues. CDR3 coding DNA: TGTGCCAGCAGTTACTCGCCAGGGAACACCGGGGAGCTGTTTTTT. It is translated as CASSYSPGNTGELFF.

The gene calls are TRBV9 and TRBJ1-6; D is unresolved. Germline V gene sequence: CDR1 SGDLS, CDR2 YYNGEE. Trimming cost V 1 base and J 7 bases, with 12 bases left between them. This CDR3 region has 15 residues. The CDR3 region is CASSVNGRRNSPLHF. CDR3 DNA sequence: TGTGCCAGCAGCGTAAATGGGCGCCGGAATTCACCCCTCCACTTT. The whole variable domain, remainder taken from reference TRBV9 and TRBJ1-6, is DSGVTQTPKHLITATGQRVTLRCSPRSGDLSVYWYQQSLDQGLQFLIQYYNGEERAKGNILERFSAQQFPDLHSELNLSSLELGDSALYFCASSVNGRRNSPLHFGNGTRLTVT.

This chain joins TRBV9 and TRBJ2-5, with D perhaps TRBD1 (6 bases). The CDR3 sequence is 14 residues long. The germline CDR1 and CDR2 sequences are SGDLS and YYNGEE. Trimming removed 0 bases from V and 4 bases from J, with 10 bases in between. CDR3 residues: CASSVVGGLETQYF. As DNA, the CDR3 is TGTGCCAGCAGCGTAGTAGGGGGTTTAGAGACCCAGTACTTC.